This T cell receptor beta chain was sequenced for a study of shared clonotypes between healthy human individuals (dated by TCRdb to 2018 to 2021). With regard to the full study: A couple of women and a few men aged 18 to 49 years were included in the cohort. Per donor, three plates each were used for CD4 naive and CD4 memory, two for CD8 naive, and one for CD8 memory. Per donor, leukapheresis produced somewhere between about 0.94 and 9 billion PBMCs. To estimate repertoire size and how much clonotype sharing occurs between individuals, the study deeply sequenced the blood TCR repertoires of five healthy adults. Libraries were prepared and TCR repertoires were sequenced by different laboratories using diverse techniques, in order to increase sequencing depth and limit assay-specific biases. Points the paper makes about the study in general: Pairwise subsampling indicated that sequencing depth was expected to affect the degree of clonotype sharing among donors. When several donors were compared, the shared fraction of clonotypes was roughly 4.8% for naive CD4, 3% to 4% for naive CD8, 2.3% for memory CD4, and roughly 0.4% for memory CD8. Because the study included a small number of donors, the genetic and exposure-history diversity represented was limited. Rarefaction of sorted-subset datasets indicated incomplete sequencing despite the large sequencing depth. Only blood was sampled, and tissue TCR repertoires likely differ from those in blood. Compared with non-shared clonotypes, the clonotypes found in all four sorted-subset donors had higher generation probabilities. Larger estimated clonotype richness was generally found for naive subsets than for memory subsets.

The CDR3 runs 15 residues from the cysteine to the phenylalanine. Left in the record is the CDR3 DNA by itself, 45 bases read in frame from the first base. The germline V gene provides CDR1 SGHRS and CDR2 YFSETQ. V loses 0 bases, J loses 1 base, and the germline ends lie 10 bases apart. Of note for this clone: Its antigen is still unknown. No much larger clone exists at a distance of one base, and base qualities are not known.

CD8 naive samples were CD45RO-negative cells positively selected for CCR7, giving a CD45RA+CCR7+ population that excluded TemRA cells. Healthy HIV-negative adults with no recently reported acute infections or vaccinations were included as donors. Every donor was a Caucasian adult residing in Nashville, Tennessee, USA. After blood collection by leukapheresis, PBMCs were isolated using Ficoll-Histopaque density gradient centrifugation and then cryopreserved in the vapor phase of liquid nitrogen. Analytical flow cytometry was used to check the purity and quantity of each magnetically sorted T cell population. Each sorted fraction had its genomic DNA isolated and then quantified by UV absorbance on a Nanodrop 2000c. Using the deep immunoSEQ assay, TCR CDR3 regions were amplified from genomic DNA by multiplex PCR. For each cell subset, the extracted genomic DNA was distributed evenly across all wells of several immunoSEQ 96-well plates, and each plate served as one replicate. Each replicate PCR for sorted subsets received 150 to 250 ng genomic DNA, equal to roughly 33,000 T cell genomes. The purified libraries were quantified using a Qubit 3.0 fluorometer, sized with a Bioanalyzer 2100, and then quantified again using the KAPA Library Quantification kit. Each immunoSEQ 96-well plate was sequenced on its own single-read 150-cycle Illumina NextSeq 550 flow cell. In the original analysis: Because only junctional sequences without quality scores were contained in the immunoSEQ output, filtering matching that applied to full-length reads could not be performed. To assign V/J genes and CDR3, sequences were annotated using PyIR, a Python wrapper for IgBLAST v1.9, with IMGT germline references. Reads were filtered out if the reads had weak V/J assignments (E-value above 1e-6), no CDR3, stop codons, out-of-frame junctions, or ambiguous translated residues. V3J clonotypes were defined as sequences sharing the same inferred V gene, J gene, and CDR3 amino acid sequence. To compute the percentage overlap between repertoires, the number of shared unique clonotypes was divided by the size of the smaller repertoire. Repertoire richness was assessed with RTK rarefaction, the Chao1 estimator, and Recon v2.1 estimates of unobserved clonotypes. Generation probabilities for all TCRbeta clonotypes obtained by the gDNA method from a handful of donors were computed using OLGA. Entries here come from immuneACCESS through TCRdb and include only in-frame sequences with V and J called. Some clones fail to appear in such tables; in the studies checked, an unresolved V gene covers under half of the shortfall, and the cause of the remainder is unknown. For V, J and clone size, that table is used; D and trimming come from the DNA. Recorded for this sample are about 2.2 million clones; over 85% of them occurred a single time. Over 1.5% of the sample is held by the ten biggest clonotypes.

The clonotype originates from a man aged 18 to 29 in good health. Some clones in this sample may be carry-over from other donors' samples. The sample consisted of naive CD8+ T cells from PBMCs. What this sample's cell subset or site label stands for: CD45RA+CCR7+. Recombination joined TRBV5-1 with TRBJ1-1; a confident D gene designation cannot be given. The CDR3 amino acid sequence is: CASSLEPNQNTEAFF. The DNA is as follows: TGCGCCAGCAGCTTGGAACCAAACCAGAACACTGAAGCTTTCTTT.